The 8 T cell receptor beta chains reported below all come from one sample, sequenced in a study of blood T cells in healthy people across ages. A sample-barcoded 5' primer and a J-beta primer mix were used in a second PCR of roughly 7 to 12 cycles. TCRdb independently ran MiXCR on the 5' RACE reads; one entry per CDR3 protein. The table includes about 1.4 million distinct CDR3 sequences, approximately 59% detected once. Sequenced sample: blood. The receptors were sampled from a man between 18 and 35 years old in good health.

The V gene is TRBV7-9, the J gene TRBJ2-7; the match to TRBD2 covers 8 bases. Losses at the gene ends were 5 bases for V and 0 bases for J; bases not matched to a gene: 3. The germline V gene has CDR1 SEHNR and CDR2 FQNEAQ (reference sequence). CDR3 size: 14 residues. CDR3 bases: TGTGCCAGCAGCGCCGGGGGGGCCTCCTACGAGCAGTACTTC. Protein: CASSAGGASYEQYF.

The chain is built from TRBV11-2 and TRBJ2-7; TRBD2 matches at 7 bases. The ends lost 0 bases at V and 0 bases at J; junction bases unmatched: 5. The V gene's germline CDR1 is SGHAT and CDR2 FQNNGV. The CDR3 spans 16 residues. Here the CDR3 reads CASSLDGLADSYEQYF. The CDR3 DNA reads as TGTGCCAGCAGCTTAGATGGGCTAGCGGACTCCTACGAGCAGTACTTC. The complete variable domain, with remaining parts taken from reference TRBV11-2 and TRBJ2-7, reads EAGVAQSPRYKIIEKRQSVAFWCNPISGHATLYWYQQILGQGPKLLIQFQNNGVVDDSQLPKDRFSAERLKGVDSTLKIQPAKLEDSAVYLCASSLDGLADSYEQYFGPGTRLTVT.

The chain combines TRBV7-9 with TRBJ2-7; TRBD1 might be the D (5 bases). V was pared by 6 bases and J by 2 bases, with 11 bases between. CDR1 and CDR2 from the germline V gene are SEHNR and FQNEAQ (reference sequence). The CDR3 runs to 13 residues. CDR3 residues: CASRTDRTYEQYF. CDR3 bases: TGTGCCAGCAGGACTGACAGAACCTACGAGCAGTACTTC.

This clonotype was observed a handful of times. The rearrangement joins TRBV27 to TRBJ2-7; possibly TRBD2 for D (5 bases). Germline-derived CDR1 and CDR2 are MNHEY and SMNVEV (reference sequence). There are 13 residues in the CDR3. V lost 2 bases, J lost 7 bases, and 12 bases lay in between. This CDR3 reads CASSLGRTLEQYF. CDR3 DNA: TGTGCCAGCAGTTTAGGACGGACTCTGGAGCAGTACTTC.

The chain employs TRBV7-6 and TRBJ2-5, with D perhaps TRBD1 (6 bases). TRBJ2-7 matches the DNA end more closely, so the J call is doubtful. CDR1 is SGHVS, CDR2 FNYEAQ, per germline. CDR3 size: 14 residues. The CDR3 region is CASSLASVGAEQYF. CDR3 sequence (DNA): TGTGCCAGCAGCCTCGCTAGTGTGGGGGCCGAGCAGTACTTC.

The chain combines TRBV4-2 with TRBJ2-1; tentatively, D is TRBD2 (6 bases). This CDR3 comprises 16 residues. Trimming removed 0 bases from V and 6 bases from J, with 15 bases in between. Per germline, CDR1 LGHNA and CDR2 YNFKEQ. The CDR3 is CASSQDRAGYPNEQFF. The CDR3 DNA reads as TGTGCCAGCAGCCAAGATCGGGCGGGGTATCCCAATGAGCAGTTCTTC.

The gene calls are TRBV20-1 and TRBJ2-3, with a weak D call TRBD2 (6 bases). V lost 3 bases, J lost 2 bases, and 9 bases lay in between. This CDR3 region has 13 residues. The germline CDR1 and CDR2 sequences are DFQATT and SNEGSKA (reference sequence). CDR3 in amino acids: CSASSGFTDTQYF. For the CDR3, the DNA is TGCAGTGCTAGTAGCGGTTTCACAGATACGCAGTATTTT.

This rearrangement joins TRBV4-1 to TRBJ1-2; TRBD1 matches 9 bases. The CDR3 is made up of 17 amino acids. Germline lookup yields CDR1 MGHRA and CDR2 YSYEKL. J lost 2 bases, V lost 4 bases, and 11 bases had no gene match. CDR3 region: CASSPYWTGEVNYGYTF. The CDR3 nucleotides are TGCGCCAGCAGCCCCTACTGGACAGGGGAGGTGAACTATGGCTACACCTTC.